A single sample is the source of the 26 T cell receptor beta chains below, sequenced in a study of CD8 T cells in Susac syndrome. Random-hexamer reverse transcription was applied to about 0.45 to 1 ug RNA. TCRdb redid the calling of the immunoSEQ multiplex PCR reads with MiXCR, one entry per CDR3 protein. This table has under 250,000 distinct CDR3 sequences, roughly 93% appearing once. The source material was CD4+ T cells from PBMCs. These receptors came from a human donor with Susac syndrome.

The V gene is TRBV11-2, the J gene TRBJ2-2; D gene unclear. This CDR3 is 12 amino acids long. Per the germline V gene, CDR1 is SGHAT and CDR2 is FQNNGV. V lost 3 bases and J lost 5, with 4 bases in between. CDR3: CASSFKTGELFF. The CDR3 DNA reads TGTGCCAGCAGCTTTAAGACCGGGGAGCTGTTTTTT.

This chain joins TRBV15 and TRBJ1-1; D possibly corresponds to TRBD1 (6 bases). The germline gives CDR1 LNHNV, CDR2 YYDKDF (reference sequence). This CDR3 has 15 amino acids. Trimming pared 0 bases from V and 5 bases from J, leaving 13 bases between. This CDR3 is CATSRDPGEWTEAFF. DNA for the CDR3: TGTGCCACCAGCAGAGATCCAGGGGAGTGGACTGAAGCTTTCTTT.

The genes are TRBV11-3 and TRBJ2-3, with 8 positions matching TRBD1. Germline values: CDR1 SGHNT, CDR2 YENEEA. With 3 bases clipped from V and 0 bases from J, the junction kept 2 bases outside the gene matches. The CDR3 totals 15 residues. The CDR3 sequence: CASSLDRASTDTQYF. CDR3 nucleotide sequence: TGTGCCAGCAGCTTGGACAGGGCTAGCACAGATACGCAGTATTTT.

The J gene is TRBJ2-7, the V gene TRBV30; D not certain. The V gene lost 3 bases and the J gene lost 6 bases, with 9 bases spanning the gap. The CDR3 length is 11 residues. Germline CDR1 reads GTSNPN; CDR2 reads SVGIG (reference sequence). The CDR3 region is CAWSDQSEQYF. In DNA, the CDR3 is TGTGCCTGGAGCGACCAATCCGAGCAGTACTTC.

The gene calls are TRBV10-3 and TRBJ1-1; perhaps TRBD1 as D (6 bases). V lost 10 bases to trimming and J lost 0 bases, with 12 bases between them. There are 13 residues in the CDR3. The germline V gene has CDR1 ENHRY and CDR2 SYGVKD. In DNA form, the CDR3 reads TGTGCCACCACTGGGGGCCTGAACACTGAAGCTTTCTTT. This codes for CATTGGLNTEAFF.

This chain links TRBV20-1 with TRBJ2-4; unclear D gene. This CDR3 spans 12 amino acids. Germline-derived CDR1 and CDR2 are DFQATT and SNEGSKA (reference sequence). V lost 7 bases to trimming and J lost 8 bases, with 15 bases between them. The CDR3 region is CSVPQRGDIQYF. The CDR3, as DNA: TGCAGTGTTCCGCAGCGTGGAGACATTCAGTACTTC.

The CDR3 DNA reads as TGTGCCAGCAGTTTATCCAGGGAGGGAGCTTTCTTT. Its protein is CASSLSREGAFF. The chain is built from TRBV28 and TRBJ1-1, with a possible D match to TRBD1 (5 bases). Germline CDR1 reads MDHEN; CDR2 reads SYDVKM. Trimming removed 1 base at V and 10 bases at J, with 10 bases between. The CDR3 sequence is 12 residues long.

Here the CDR3 DNA reads TGTGCCAGCAGCTTAGTTGTCCCAGGCCGTAATGAAAAACTGTTTTTT. It specifies CASSLVVPGRNEKLFF. This chain connects TRBV5-6 to TRBJ1-4; D ambiguous. V lost 2 bases and J 4 bases, leaving 15 bases between the germline ends. CDR1 is SGHDT, CDR2 YYEEEE, per germline. The CDR3 covers 16 residues. The full variable domain, rest sourced from reference TRBV5-6 and TRBJ1-4, is DAGVTQSPTHLIKTRGQQVTLRCSPKSGHDTVSWYQQALGQGPQFIFQYYEEEERQRGNFPDRFSGHQFPNYSSELNVNALLLGDSALYLCASSLVVPGRNEKLFFGSGTQLSVL.

The chain recombines TRBV30 with TRBJ2-7; unclear D gene. The CDR3 sequence is 13 residues long. Trimming stripped 3 bases from V and 1 base from J, with 10 bases between. Germline lookup yields CDR1 GTSNPN and CDR2 SVGIG (reference sequence). The chain's CDR3 is CAWRVAGSYEQYF. The DNA of the CDR3 is TGTGCCTGGAGAGTGGCCGGGTCCTACGAGCAGTACTTC.

Written as DNA, the CDR3 is TGTGCCAGCAGGAGAGGACAGCTTAATCAGCCCCAGCATTTT. Protein sequence: CASRRGQLNQPQHF. The V gene is TRBV6-6, the J gene TRBJ1-5; the D gene is possibly TRBD1 (6 bases). The CDR3 runs to 14 residues. Germline V lookup: CDR1 MNHNY, CDR2 SVGAGI (reference sequence). V lost 6 bases to trimming and J lost 4 bases, with 13 bases between them.

The chain recombines TRBV30 with TRBJ2-5, with TRBD1 as a possible D gene (5 bases). The CDR3 has 14 residues. The V and J ends lost 7 bases and 3 bases respectively, with 18 bases between them. Per the germline V gene, CDR1 is GTSNPN and CDR2 is SVGIG (reference sequence). CDR3 amino acids: CAYGPYRTEETQYF. The CDR3 DNA reads as TGTGCCTACGGACCGTACAGGACCGAAGAGACCCAGTACTTC.

V is TRBV2 and J is TRBJ1-2, with a weak D call TRBD1 (5 bases). Per germline, CDR1 SNHLY and CDR2 FYNNEI. V lost 7 bases and J 4 bases, leaving 16 bases between the germline ends. The CDR3 is made up of 14 amino acids. Here the CDR3 reads CASTDRRGLYGYTF. CDR3 coding DNA: TGTGCCAGCACCGACCGCCGGGGCCTCTATGGCTACACCTTC.

This clonotype was found once. The chain carries TRBV6-2 or TRBV6-3 and TRBJ2-7; the match to TRBD1 covers 7 bases. The CDR3 length is 16 residues. The germline V gene encodes CDR1 MNHEY and CDR2 SVGEGT. V lost 2 bases, J lost 5 bases, and 12 bases stayed unmatched. CDR3 sequence (DNA): TGTGCCAGCAGTTACGGAACAGGGGCGGCGGTGGACGAGCAGTACTTC. Its translation is CASSYGTGAAVDEQYF.

The chain joins TRBV18 to TRBJ2-4; TRBD2 matches 10 bases. This CDR3 comprises 19 residues. With 2 bases clipped from V and 8 bases from J, the junction kept 18 bases outside the gene matches. Germline V gene sequence: CDR1 KGHSH, CDR2 LQKENI. The CDR3 protein is CASSPVPQGLAGAADIQYF. The CDR3 nucleotides read TGTGCCAGCTCACCAGTTCCACAGGGTCTAGCGGGGGCGGCGGACATTCAGTACTTC.

CDR3 protein: CASGRDGHEAFF. CDR3 DNA sequence: TGTGCCAGCGGTCGAGACGGCCATGAAGCTTTCTTT. The chain couples TRBV6-6 to TRBJ1-1; D is undetermined. The length of the CDR3 is 12 residues. V was cut by 8 bases and J by 7 bases, with 14 bases left in between. Germline V gene sequence: CDR1 MNHNY, CDR2 SVGAGI (reference sequence).

The gene calls are TRBV28 and TRBJ2-2; tentatively, D is TRBD1 (6 bases). The germline CDR1 and CDR2 sequences are MDHEN and SYDVKM. CDR3 length: 14 residues. With 6 bases removed from V and 3 bases from J, the gap between germline ends came to 11 bases. The CDR3, as DNA: TGTGCCAGCAGGATTTACAGGGACACCGGGGAGCTGTTTTTT. Protein: CASRIYRDTGELFF.

The chain carries TRBV20-1 and TRBJ2-5, with 9 positions matching TRBD1. Looked up from germline, CDR1 is DFQATT and CDR2 is SNEGSKA (reference sequence). With V trimmed by 3 bases and J by 6 bases, 8 bases remained unmatched. This CDR3 spans 14 amino acids. CDR3 sequence reads: CSASPGQGIQTQYF. CDR3 DNA: TGCAGTGCTAGTCCCGGACAGGGGATTCAGACCCAGTACTTC.

The genes are TRBV20-1 and TRBJ2-5, with D possibly matching TRBD1 (5 bases). The CDR3 is made up of 13 amino acids. Looked up from germline, CDR1 is DFQATT and CDR2 is SNEGSKA (reference sequence). V was clipped by 3 bases and J by 2 bases, with 10 bases between them. The chain's CDR3 is CSASRQIQETQYF. The CDR3 region has the DNA TGCAGTGCTAGTAGACAGATACAAGAGACCCAGTACTTC.

This chain joins TRBV12-3 or TRBV12-4 and TRBJ1-2; 11 bases align to TRBD1. This CDR3 has 13 residues. Trimming removed 8 bases from V and 4 bases from J; junction bases left unmatched: 3. The CDR3, as DNA: TGTGCCAGCGGACAGGGGGCTGGCTATGGCTACACCTTC. It is translated as CASGQGAGYGYTF.

The chain couples TRBV5-4 to TRBJ2-7, with 11 bases that match TRBD1. This CDR3 spans 15 amino acids. The V gene's germline CDR1 is SGHNT and CDR2 YYREEE (reference sequence). V was pared by 4 bases and J by 1 base, with 4 bases of the junction left unmatched. This chain's CDR3 is CASSKGQGVSYEQYF. The DNA for the CDR3 is TGTGCCAGCAGCAAGGGACAGGGGGTTTCCTACGAGCAGTACTTC.

The V gene is TRBV2, the J gene TRBJ2-4; D is possibly TRBD2 (5 bases). CDR1 and CDR2 from the germline V gene are SNHLY and FYNNEI. The CDR3 is made up of 12 amino acids. The ends were cut back, 7 bases at V and 9 bases at J, with 13 bases in the middle. Here the CDR3 DNA reads TGTGCCAGCACCGGCCCTCGGGGCATTCAGTACTTC. Encoded protein: CASTGPRGIQYF.

This rearrangement joins TRBV20-1 to TRBJ2-7; a weak D match, TRBD2 (7 bases). The V gene's germline CDR1 is DFQATT and CDR2 SNEGSKA (reference sequence). V lost 6 bases, J lost 7 bases, and 25 bases lay in between. This CDR3 is built from 15 residues. CDR3 in amino acids: CSAPPGGPPEQEQYF. Written as DNA, the CDR3 is TGCAGTGCCCCCCCGGGGGGCCCTCCCGAACAAGAGCAGTACTTC.

The rearrangement uses TRBV28 and TRBJ1-6, with D hard to call. V lost 2 bases and J lost 4, with 9 bases in between. The CDR3 sequence is 15 residues long. Per germline, CDR1 MDHEN and CDR2 SYDVKM. The DNA for the CDR3 is TGTGCCAGCAGTTTACAAAGCCCTTATAATTCACCCCTCCACTTT. Protein product: CASSLQSPYNSPLHF.

The chain's CDR3 is CASSPSRDEQFF. Here the CDR3 DNA reads TGTGCCAGCAGCCCCTCGAGGGATGAGCAGTTCTTC. The chain links TRBV5-4 to TRBJ2-1; possibly TRBD2 for D (5 bases). The CDR3 totals 12 residues. The germline V and J ends were trimmed by 4 bases and 8 bases, with 10 bases remaining between them. Germline V gene lookup returns CDR1 SGHNT and CDR2 YYREEE (reference sequence).

The chain joins TRBV11-3 to TRBJ2-1, with D possibly TRBD2 on 5 matching bases. Germline V gives CDR1 SGHNT, CDR2 YENEEA. Deletions cut 3 bases from V and 0 bases from J, with 9 bases between. The CDR3 is 15 residues long. The DNA for the CDR3 is TGTGCCAGCAGCTTCACGGGGAGCTCCTACAATGAGCAGTTCTTC. Encoded protein: CASSFTGSSYNEQFF.

The chain links TRBV19 to TRBJ1-1; D call uncertain. Trimming removed 5 bases from V and 3 bases from J, with 10 bases in between. CDR3 length: 13 amino acids. CDR1 LNHDA and CDR2 SQIVND come from the germline V gene (reference sequence). This CDR3 is CASSPLGDTEAFF. The CDR3 nucleotides read TGTGCCAGTAGTCCCCTGGGTGACACTGAAGCTTTCTTT.